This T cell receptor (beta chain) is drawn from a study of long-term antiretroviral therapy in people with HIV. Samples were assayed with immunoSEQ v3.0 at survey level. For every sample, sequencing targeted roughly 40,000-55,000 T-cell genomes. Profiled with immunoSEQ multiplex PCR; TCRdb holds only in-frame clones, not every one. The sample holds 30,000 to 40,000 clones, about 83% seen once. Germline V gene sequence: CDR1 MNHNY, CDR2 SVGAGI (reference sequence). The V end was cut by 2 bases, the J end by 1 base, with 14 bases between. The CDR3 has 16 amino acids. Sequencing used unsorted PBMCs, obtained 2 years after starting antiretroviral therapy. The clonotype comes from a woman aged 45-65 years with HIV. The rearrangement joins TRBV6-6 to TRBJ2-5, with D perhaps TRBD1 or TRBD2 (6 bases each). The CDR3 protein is CASSYLEGGPQETQYF. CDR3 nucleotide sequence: TGTGCCAGCAGTTACCTCGAGGGGGGCCCCCAAGAGACCCAGTACTTC.